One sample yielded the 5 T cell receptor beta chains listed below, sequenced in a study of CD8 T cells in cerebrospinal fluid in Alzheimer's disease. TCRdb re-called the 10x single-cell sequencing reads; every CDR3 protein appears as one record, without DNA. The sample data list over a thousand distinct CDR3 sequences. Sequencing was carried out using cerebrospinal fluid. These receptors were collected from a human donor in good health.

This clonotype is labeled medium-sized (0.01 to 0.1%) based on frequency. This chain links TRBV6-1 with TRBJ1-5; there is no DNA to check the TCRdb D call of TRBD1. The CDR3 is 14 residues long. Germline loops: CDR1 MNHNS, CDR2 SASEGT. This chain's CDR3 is CASSTQGAGQPQHF.

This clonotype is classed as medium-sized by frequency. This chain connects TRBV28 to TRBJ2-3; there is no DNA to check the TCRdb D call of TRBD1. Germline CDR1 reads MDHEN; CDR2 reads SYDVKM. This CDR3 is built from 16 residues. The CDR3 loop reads CASSLIGRTSTDTQYF.

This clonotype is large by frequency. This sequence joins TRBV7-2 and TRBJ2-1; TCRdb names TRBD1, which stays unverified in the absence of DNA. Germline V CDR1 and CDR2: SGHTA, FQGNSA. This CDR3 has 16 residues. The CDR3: CASSLDPGATGNEQFF.

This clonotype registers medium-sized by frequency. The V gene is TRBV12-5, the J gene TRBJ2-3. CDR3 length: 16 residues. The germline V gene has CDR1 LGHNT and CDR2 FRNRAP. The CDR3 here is CASGLGGGLNTDTQYF. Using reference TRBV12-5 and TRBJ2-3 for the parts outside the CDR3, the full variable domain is DARVTQTPRHKVTEMGQEVTMRCQPILGHNTVFWYRQTMMQGLELLAYFRNRAPLDDSGMPKDRFSAEMPDATLATLKIQPSEPRDSAVYFCASGLGGGLNTDTQYFGPGTRLTVL.

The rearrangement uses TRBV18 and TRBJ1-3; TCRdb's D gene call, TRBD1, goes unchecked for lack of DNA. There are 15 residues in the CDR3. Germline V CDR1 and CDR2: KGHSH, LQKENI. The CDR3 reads CASSPPPGAGNTIYF.